This is a list of T cell receptor beta chains from one sample in a study of CD8 T cells in Susac syndrome. In TCRdb, the immunoSEQ multiplex PCR reads were re-called with MiXCR into one record per CDR3 protein. The sample includes 65,000 to 90,000 distinct CDR3 sequences, just under 95% of them seen just once. The sample taken for sequencing was CD8+ T cells from PBMCs. The origin of the receptors is a human donor with multiple sclerosis. Both conserved end residues are part of each CDR3. The D gene is left open where the match is weak. For some rows the clone size is stated as once, few or many, or as a class when expanded; others skip it.

TRBD2 NA TRBJ2-1 TRBV13 CASSPPAGVDNEQFF TGTGCCAGCAGCCCCCCGGCGGGAGTAGACAATGAGCAGTTCTTC
TRBD1 once TRBJ1-1 TRBV12-5 CASGAEGQKNTEAFF TGTGCTAGTGGGGCGGAGGGACAGAAGAACACTGAAGCTTTCTTT
NA NA TRBJ2-7 TRBV12-5 CASGPSQWASPDEQYF TGTGCTAGTGGCCCCAGTCAGTGGGCCAGTCCGGACGAGCAGTACTTC
NA NA TRBJ2-1 TRBV6-1 CASSTWTSNNEQFF TGTGCCAGCAGTACTTGGACATCCAACAATGAGCAGTTCTTC
NA NA TRBJ1-4 TRBV12-3/TRBV12-4 CASSPQTTNEKLFF TGTGCCAGCAGCCCGCAGACAACTAATGAAAAACTGTTTTTT
NA NA TRBJ1-1 TRBV30 CAFQQNTEAFF TGTGCCTTCCAGCAGAACACTGAAGCTTTCTTT
NA NA TRBJ2-7 TRBV5-1 CASSLGALYEQYF TGCGCCAGCAGCTTGGGGGCATTATACGAGCAGTACTTC
NA NA TRBJ2-7 TRBV7-6 CASSPAQRDEQYF TGTGCCAGCAGCCCGGCCCAAAGGGACGAGCAGTACTTC
TRBD1 NA TRBJ1-1 TRBV4-1 CASSRDREKYETEAFF TGCGCCAGCAGCCGTGACAGGGAAAAATATGAAACTGAAGCTTTCTTT
TRBD1 NA TRBJ2-5 TRBV9 CASSAGQSSQETQYF TGTGCCAGCAGCGCGGGACAGAGCTCCCAAGAGACCCAGTACTTC
NA NA TRBJ2-1 TRBV7-9 CASSFAPTAYNEQFF TGTGCCAGCAGCTTTGCTCCTACTGCCTACAATGAGCAGTTCTTC
NA NA TRBJ1-2 TRBV5-1 CASSFAGTPEGGYTF TGCGCCAGCAGCTTCGCCGGGACCCCGGAGGGCGGCTACACCTTC
NA NA TRBJ2-5 TRBV29-1 CSVEGLGGQAGAQYF TGCAGCGTTGAGGGACTTGGCGGACAGGCCGGGGCCCAGTACTTC
NA NA TRBJ1-5 TRBV6-5 CASSHEVGQPQHF TGTGCCAGCAGCCACGAGGTGGGTCAGCCCCAGCATTTT
NA NA TRBJ2-7 TRBV11-2 CASSTPPHREGYEQYF TGTGCCAGCAGCACTCCCCCCCACAGGGAGGGTTACGAGCAGTACTTC
TRBD2 NA TRBJ2-1 TRBV20-1 CSARSLAGEKGEQFF TGCAGTGCTAGGTCCCTAGCGGGAGAGAAGGGTGAGCAGTTCTTC
TRBD1 NA TRBJ2-7 TRBV19 CASSKGASYEQYF TGTGCCAGTAGTAAGGGGGCCAGCTACGAGCAGTACTTC
TRBD1 NA TRBJ1-2 TRBV29-1 CSVASRTGYGYTF TGCAGCGTTGCGTCCCGGACAGGTTATGGCTACACCTTC
NA NA TRBJ2-2 TRBV29-1 CSVYLSNTGELFF TGCAGCGTTTATCTCTCGAACACCGGGGAGCTGTTTTTT
NA NA TRBJ1-1 TRBV3-1 CASSQYRGPQTEAFF TGTGCCAGCAGCCAATACCGGGGACCCCAGACTGAAGCTTTCTTT
TRBD2 NA TRBJ2-1 TRBV27 CASRERGDLNEQFF TGTGCCAGTCGGGAGCGGGGGGATCTCAATGAGCAGTTCTTC
NA few TRBJ1-1 TRBV29-1 CSARPSTSTEAFF TGCAGCGCTCGCCCCTCGACAAGCACTGAAGCTTTCTTT
NA NA TRBJ1-1 TRBV4-1 CASSQDAEPLGTEAFF TGCGCCAGCAGCCAAGATGCGGAACCGCTGGGGACTGAAGCTTTCTTT
NA once TRBJ1-1 TRBV5-1 CASSLAPGEAFF TGCGCCAGCAGCTTGGCCCCGGGCGAAGCTTTCTTT